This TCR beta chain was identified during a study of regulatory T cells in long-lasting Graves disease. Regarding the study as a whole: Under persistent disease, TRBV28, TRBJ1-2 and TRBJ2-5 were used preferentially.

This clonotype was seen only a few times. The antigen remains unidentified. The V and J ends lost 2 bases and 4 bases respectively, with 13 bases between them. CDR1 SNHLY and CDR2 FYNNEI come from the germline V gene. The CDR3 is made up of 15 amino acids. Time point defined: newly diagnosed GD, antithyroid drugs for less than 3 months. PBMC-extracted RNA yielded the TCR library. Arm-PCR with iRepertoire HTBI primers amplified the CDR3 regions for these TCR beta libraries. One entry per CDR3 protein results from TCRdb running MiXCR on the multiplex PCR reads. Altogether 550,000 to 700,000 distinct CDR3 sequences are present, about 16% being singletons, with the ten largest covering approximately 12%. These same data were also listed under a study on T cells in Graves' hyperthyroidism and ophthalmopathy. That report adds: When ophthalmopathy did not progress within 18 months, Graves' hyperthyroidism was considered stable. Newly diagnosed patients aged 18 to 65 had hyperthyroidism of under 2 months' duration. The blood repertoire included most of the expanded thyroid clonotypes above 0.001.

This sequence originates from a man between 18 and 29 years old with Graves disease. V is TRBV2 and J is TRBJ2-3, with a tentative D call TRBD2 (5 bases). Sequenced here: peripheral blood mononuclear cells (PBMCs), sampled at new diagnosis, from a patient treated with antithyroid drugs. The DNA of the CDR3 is TGTGCCAGCAGTGAACTTTGGGGAGTGGCAGATACGCAGTATTTT. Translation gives CASSELWGVADTQYF. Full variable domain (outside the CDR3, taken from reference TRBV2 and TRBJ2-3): EPEVTQTPSHQVTQMGQEVILRCVPISNHLYFYWYRQILGQKVEFLVSFYNNEISEKSEIFDDQFSVERPDGSNFTLKIRSTKLEDSAMYFCASSELWGVADTQYFGPGTRLTVL.